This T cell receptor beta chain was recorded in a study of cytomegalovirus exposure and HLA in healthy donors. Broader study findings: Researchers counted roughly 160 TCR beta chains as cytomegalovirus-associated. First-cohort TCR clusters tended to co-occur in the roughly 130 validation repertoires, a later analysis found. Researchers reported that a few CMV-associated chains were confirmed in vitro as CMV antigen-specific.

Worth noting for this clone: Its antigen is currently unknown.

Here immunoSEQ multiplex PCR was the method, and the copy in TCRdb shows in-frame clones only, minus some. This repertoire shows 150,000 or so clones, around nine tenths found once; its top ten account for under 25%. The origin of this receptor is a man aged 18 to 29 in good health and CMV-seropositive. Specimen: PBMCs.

CDR3 bases: TGCGCCAGCAGCCAAGACGCAGGGGGCGGAGGATTGGAGACCGGGGAGCTGTTTTTT. It specifies CASSQDAGGGGLETGELFF. This chain uses TRBV4-3 with TRBJ2-2, with 8 positions matching TRBD1. The CDR3 sequence is 19 residues long. Germline CDR1 reads LGHNA; CDR2 reads YSLEER. J lost 5 bases, V lost 0 bases, and 14 bases had no gene match.